The rows below give T cell receptor beta chains drawn from one sample of a study of human T cells and chemical hapten exposure. TCRdb re-called the RACE reads with MiXCR, one entry per CDR3 protein. The profile shows over 300,000 distinct CDR3 sequences, roughly 5% of them singletons. The material sequenced was whole blood, taken in connection with sensitization to the hapten diphenylcyclopropenone (DPC). These receptors were obtained from a woman aged 45 to 65 with alopecia areata. Some clones in this sample may be carry-over from other donors' samples. The CDR3 runs from the conserved cysteine through the conserved F or W. The D gene is left open where the match is weak. Size is omitted from some rows. Given values are once, few, many or a class for expanded clones.

NA | TRBJ1-1 | NA | TRBV3-1 | TGTGCCAGCAGCCCGATGGGGGGGCGAACGGCTGAAGCTTTCTTT | CASSPMGGRTAEAFF
NA | TRBJ2-7 | few | TRBV3-1 | TGTGCCAGCAGCCCCACCCTTTACTACGAGCAGTACTTC | CASSPTLYYEQYF
NA | TRBJ1-3 | few | TRBV10-3 | TGTGCCATCAGTGACCCGGACAGATTTGGAAACACCATATATTTT | CAISDPDRFGNTIYF
TRBD1 | TRBJ1-2 | many | TRBV28 | TGTGCCAGCAGGAGGGGACAGGGCTATGGCTACACCTTC | CASRRGQGYGYTF
NA | TRBJ1-1 | few | TRBV7-9 | TGTGCCAGCAGCCCTGGACACACTGAAGCTTTCTTT | CASSPGHTEAFF
NA | TRBJ2-7 | many | TRBV5-1 | TGCGCCAGCAGCTTGGTATCGGGAGGGGGCGACGAGCAGTACTTC | CASSLVSGGGDEQYF
NA | TRBJ2-5 | NA | TRBV29-1 | TGCAGCGTTGAAGTTGCGCACAAAGAGACCCAGTACTTC | CSVEVAHKETQYF
TRBD1 | TRBJ1-5 | many | TRBV27 | TGTGCCAGCAGTCCCGGGACAGGGTTACAGCCCCAGCATTTT | CASSPGTGLQPQHF
TRBD1 | TRBJ2-3 | once | TRBV3-1 | TGTGCCAGCAGCCAAGGGCTACAGGGGCCCACAGATACGCAGTATTTT | CASSQGLQGPTDTQYF
NA | TRBJ2-5 | NA | TRBV9 | TGTGCCAGCAGCGCAGGGAGCGGCCAAGAGACCCAGTACTTC | CASSAGSGQETQYF
NA | TRBJ1-1 | NA | TRBV30 | TGTGCCTGGCAAGAGACTGAAGCTTTCTTT | CAWQETEAFF
TRBD1 | TRBJ1-5 | many | TRBV2 | TGTGCCAGCAGTGTACAGGGGGGAGCTAGCAATCAGCCCCAGCATTTT | CASSVQGGASNQPQHF
NA | TRBJ2-3 | few | TRBV28 | TGTGCCAGCAGTTTGAGAGGCGGCACCGCGGGAACAGATACGCAGTATTTT | CASSLRGGTAGTDTQYF
TRBD1 | TRBJ2-2 | few | TRBV5-1 | TGCGCCAGCAGCTTCCGGGACAGGGGGAACACCGGGGAGCTGTTTTTT | CASSFRDRGNTGELFF
TRBD2 | TRBJ2-7 | NA | TRBV20-1 | TGCAGTGCTAGAGAAGGGACTAGCGGGTTCTATGAGCAGTACTTC | CSAREGTSGFYEQYF
TRBD2 | TRBJ2-1 | many | TRBV3-1 | TGTGCCAGCAGCCTCCAGCGGGGGGCCCACAATGAGCAGTTCTTC | CASSLQRGAHNEQFF
TRBD2 | TRBJ2-3 | many | TRBV7-3 | TGTGCCAGCAGCCCCGGGGGGGGCTTGGATACGCAGTATTTT | CASSPGGGLDTQYF
NA | TRBJ2-7 | few | TRBV7-9 | TGTGCCAGCAGCTTACCAGTAATCCCCTACGAGCAGTACTTC | CASSLPVIPYEQYF
TRBD1 | TRBJ1-4 | few | TRBV5-1 | TGCGCCAGCAGACAGGGGTTTGGAACTAATGAAAAACTGTTTTTT | CASRQGFGTNEKLFF
NA | TRBJ1-1 | many | TRBV6-1 | TGTGCCAGCAGTGTTTCCTCCCTTCCTACACGGAACACTGAAGCTTTCTTT | CASSVSSLPTRNTEAFF
NA | TRBJ2-1 | many | TRBV6-5 | TGTGCCAGCAGCCGATCGAATGAGCAGTTCTTC | CASSRSNEQFF
NA | TRBJ2-3 | NA | TRBV5-1 | TGCGCCAGCAGCTTGGAACCGGCAGATACGCAGTATTTT | CASSLEPADTQYF
NA | TRBJ2-5 | many | TRBV28 | TGTGCCAGCAGTTTATCTGCCAGCAAAGAGACCCAGTACTTC | CASSLSASKETQYF
TRBD2 | TRBJ2-7 | NA | TRBV7-8 | TGTGCCAGCAGCCTCCGGGGGGGGCTTTACGAGCAGTACTTC | CASSLRGGLYEQYF